The 24 T cell receptor beta chains presented below share a single source sample, sequenced in a study of T cell repertoires in cytomegalovirus infection. MiXCR was run by TCRdb on the reads, yielding one entry per CDR3 protein. The sample shows about 740,000 distinct CDR3 sequences, roughly 35% of them seen only once. The specimen was PBMCs. The receptors originated from a human donor in good health (CMV status not recorded). Some clones in this sample may be carry-over from other donors' samples.

This clonotype came up a few times. The chain recombines TRBV7-6 with TRBJ2-2, with D hard to call. In germline, CDR1 is SGHVS, CDR2 FNYEAQ. The CDR3 covers 15 residues. V dropped 7 bases and J dropped 4 bases, with 16 bases sitting between them. For the CDR3, the DNA is TGTGCCAGCACCTTTAAAGGTCTCGGCACCGGGGAGCTGTTTTTT. Translation gives CASTFKGLGTGELFF.

This clonotype has at least ten counts. This chain connects TRBV7-9 to TRBJ1-4, with D tentatively TRBD1 (5 bases). CDR1 and CDR2 (germline): SEHNR, FQNEAQ (reference sequence). This CDR3 contains 16 residues. V was shortened by 5 bases and J by 7 bases, with 20 bases between the two germline ends. The DNA of the CDR3 is TGTGCCAGCAGCCTCGGCCCGGGACGGAGGGGTGAAAAACTGTTTTTT. Protein sequence: CASSLGPGRRGEKLFF. Full variable domain (missing parts from reference TRBV7-9 and TRBJ1-4): DTGVSQNPRHKITKRGQNVTFRCDPISEHNRLYWYRQTLGQGPEFLTYFQNEAQLEKSRLLSDRFSAERPKGSFSTLEIQRTEQGDSAMYLCASSLGPGRRGEKLFFGSGTQLSVL.

This clonotype was counted only a few times. The DNA of the CDR3 is TGTGCCAGCAGTAACGGGGCAACCCCTTCTCAGCCCCAGCATTTT. As protein: CASSNGATPSQPQHF. The chain recombines TRBV7-2 with TRBJ1-5, with D perhaps TRBD1 (5 bases). CDR1 and CDR2 from the germline V gene are SGHTA and FQGNSA. The CDR3 runs 15 residues. Trimming removed 6 bases from V and 6 bases from J, with 18 bases in between. Full variable domain (remainder filled in from reference TRBV7-2 and TRBJ1-5): GAGVSQSPSNKVTEKGKDVELRCDPISGHTALYWYRQSLGQGLEFLIYFQGNSAPDKSGLPSDRFSAERTGGSVSTLTIQRTQQEDSAVYLCASSNGATPSQPQHFGDGTRLSIL.

This clonotype has only a few counts. V usage is TRBV24-1 and J usage is TRBJ2-7, with 9 positions matching TRBD1. With 0 bases clipped from V and 4 bases from J, the junction kept 21 bases outside the gene matches. This CDR3 spans 21 amino acids. Germline values: CDR1 KGHDR, CDR2 SFDVKD. CDR3 residues: CATSDLRWDRDGRTGSYEQYF. In nucleotides, the CDR3 is TGTGCCACCAGTGATTTGCGATGGGACAGGGACGGGCGAACGGGAAGTTACGAGCAGTACTTC.

V and J are TRBV4-1 and TRBJ2-1; no reliable D call. V lost 1 base and J lost 12, with 16 bases in between. CDR1 and CDR2 (germline): MGHRA, YSYEKL. CDR3 length: 14 amino acids. The CDR3 region has the DNA TGCGCCAGCAGCCAAGGGATAGGGTTGGTAAGGCAGTTCTTC. Amino acid sequence: CASSQGIGLVRQFF.

This chain uses TRBV7-9 with TRBJ1-5, with no clear D. Per the germline V gene, CDR1 is SEHNR and CDR2 is FQNEAQ (reference sequence). This CDR3 has 15 residues. The germline V and J ends were trimmed by 5 bases and 4 bases, with 15 bases remaining between them. The CDR3 coding sequence is TGTGCCAGCAGCCCTCAGGACGGAGCAAATCAGCCCCAGCATTTT. Its translation: CASSPQDGANQPQHF.

This clonotype was observed many times. V usage is TRBV7-2 and J usage is TRBJ2-1, with D hard to call. CDR3 length equals 16 residues. Trimming left V 3 bases short and J 9 bases short, with 21 bases between. Germline V gene data show CDR1 as SGHTA and CDR2 as FQGNSA. The CDR3, as DNA: TGTGCCAGCAGCTTCCGTCCCCATTTTCTCGGCGGTGAGCAGTTCTTC. The encoded protein is CASSFRPHFLGGEQFF.

This clonotype was picked up many times. For the CDR3, the DNA is TGTGCCAGCAGTTCGCCGGGGACCTCTGGAAACACCATATATTTT. It translates to CASSSPGTSGNTIYF. The chain employs TRBV28 and TRBJ1-3; tentative D call: TRBD1 (5 bases). There are 15 residues in the CDR3. The ends were cut back, 4 bases at V and 0 bases at J, with 10 bases in the middle. Germline assignment: CDR1 MDHEN and CDR2 SYDVKM.

The chain uses TRBV19 and TRBJ1-5; the D gene is possibly TRBD1 (5 bases). Trimming left V 7 bases short and J 5 bases short, with 9 bases between. From germline, CDR1 is LNHDA and CDR2 SQIVND (reference sequence). The CDR3 extends over 12 amino acids. CDR3 DNA sequence: TGTGCCAGTAAGGGGACTCATCAGCCCCAGCATTTT. Translation: CASKGTHQPQHF. The entire variable domain, with the rest obtained from reference TRBV19 and TRBJ1-5, is as follows: DGGITQSPKYLFRKEGQNVTLSCEQNLNHDAMYWYRQDPGQGLRLIYYSQIVNDFQKGDIAEGYSVSREKKESFPLTVTSAQKNPTAFYLCASKGTHQPQHFGDGTRLSIL.

This clonotype was found a few times. The chain is built from TRBV27 and TRBJ2-7, with TRBD1 identical over 11 bases. The V segment lost 4 bases and the J segment 4 bases; nucleotides outside the gene matches: 6. Germline V CDR1 and CDR2: MNHEY, SMNVEV (reference sequence). This CDR3 has 15 residues. This chain's CDR3 is CASSSWDRGVYEQYF. In DNA form, the CDR3 reads TGTGCCAGCAGTTCCTGGGACAGGGGGGTTTACGAGCAGTACTTC.

The gene calls are TRBV7-4 and TRBJ1-4; 7 bases agree with TRBD1. From germline, CDR1 is SGHVT and CDR2 SQSDAQ. The CDR3 sequence is 15 residues long. V gave up 5 bases and J gave up 8 bases; unmatched junction bases: 11. CDR3 sequence reads: CASSPPTGFQEKLFF. CDR3 nucleotides: TGTGCCAGCAGCCCGCCGACAGGGTTTCAGGAAAAACTGTTTTTT.

This clonotype appeared a few times. The J gene is TRBJ1-4, the V gene TRBV4-2; 9 nucleotides agree with TRBD1. Germline V CDR1 and CDR2: LGHNA, YNFKEQ. This CDR3 spans 16 amino acids. The V segment lost 0 bases and the J segment 8 bases; nucleotides outside the gene matches: 7. CDR3 sequence: CASSQEGGTGYEKLFF. The CDR3 nucleotides read TGTGCCAGCAGCCAAGAAGGGGGGACAGGGTACGAAAAACTGTTTTTT.

This clonotype has only a few counts. The chain joins TRBV12-3 or TRBV12-4 to TRBJ1-5; TRBD1 aligns across 12 bases. The length of the CDR3 is 16 residues. J lost 6 bases, V lost 6 bases, and 9 bases had no gene match. The CDR3 bases are TGTGCCAGCAGCCAGCGGGACAGGGGGCCCGGTCAGCCCCAGCATTTT. Translated, it gives CASSQRDRGPGQPQHF.

A note on this clonotype: The conserved phenylalanine or tryptophan is not found at the CDR3 terminus, so this likely reflects a read error. The chain links TRBV2 to TRBJ2-1, with TRBD2 matching 11 bases. The CDR3 is 14 residues long. J lost 7 bases, V lost 5 bases, and 4 bases had no gene match. Germline V gene lookup returns CDR1 SNHLY and CDR2 FYNNEI. The CDR3 region is CASSKLAGVNEQFL. Here the CDR3 DNA reads TGTGCCAGCAGTAAACTAGCGGGAGTAAATGAGCAGTTCTTA.

This sequence joins TRBV28 and TRBJ1-5; D remains ambiguous. V was cut by 6 bases and J by 3 bases, with 12 bases left in between. The CDR3 runs to 14 residues. CDR1 and CDR2 from the germline V gene are MDHEN and SYDVKM. The CDR3 here is CASRWGYLNQPQHF. CDR3 nucleotide sequence: TGTGCCAGCAGGTGGGGTTACCTCAATCAGCCCCAGCATTTT.

The chain links TRBV29-1 to TRBJ2-5; tentative D call: TRBD2 (7 bases). Trimming removed 8 bases at V and 5 bases at J, with 18 bases between. The CDR3 is 13 amino acids. Germline values: CDR1 SQVTM, CDR2 ANQGSEA. The CDR3, as DNA: TGCAGCTGGGTACGGGGGGCGCGGGAGACCCAGTACTTC. It encodes CSWVRGARETQYF.

V usage is TRBV28 and J usage is TRBJ2-5; 11 positions agree with TRBD2. Germline V gene data show CDR1 as MDHEN and CDR2 as SYDVKM. The V and J ends lost 5 bases and 5 bases, in that order; junction bases with no gene match: 7. The CDR3 spans 15 residues. CDR3: CASSPRLAGSETQYF. As DNA, the CDR3 is TGTGCCAGCAGTCCGAGACTAGCGGGATCGGAGACCCAGTACTTC.

The rearrangement links TRBV4-2 to TRBJ1-5; D is unclear. The CDR3 is made up of 16 amino acids. Trimming removed 0 bases at V and 1 base at J, with 10 bases between. Germline lookup yields CDR1 LGHNA and CDR2 YNFKEQ. The CDR3 reads CASSQEPRGSNQPQHF. The CDR3 DNA follows: TGTGCCAGCAGCCAAGAACCCAGAGGGAGCAATCAGCCCCAGCATTTT.

The gene calls are TRBV7-6 and TRBJ1-1, with 8 nucleotides matching TRBD1. The germline V gene encodes CDR1 SGHVS and CDR2 FNYEAQ. The CDR3 has 15 residues. J lost 2 bases, V lost 5 bases, and 7 bases had no gene match. The CDR3 loop reads CASSETGGENTEAFF. The CDR3, as DNA: TGTGCCAGCAGCGAAACAGGGGGAGAAAACACTGAAGCTTTCTTT.

The chain links TRBV12-3 or TRBV12-4 to TRBJ1-5; 7 bases are a match to TRBD1. This CDR3 has 14 residues. J gave up 0 bases and V 7 bases, and 3 bases lay outside the gene matches. CDR3 residues: CASTGGDSNQPQHF. The CDR3 DNA reads as TGTGCCAGCACAGGGGGGGATAGCAATCAGCCCCAGCATTTT.

This clonotype was seen more than once but under ten times. The chain links TRBV7-2 to TRBJ1-6; TRBD1 agrees at 8 bases. Germline loops: CDR1 SGHTA, CDR2 FQGNSA. The CDR3 is 16 residues long. After removal of 5 bases from V and 6 bases from J, the junction contained 9 bases not matched to a gene. This CDR3 reads CASSDARTGPNSPLHF. The CDR3 DNA sequence: TGTGCCAGCAGCGATGCCCGGACAGGGCCTAATTCACCCCTCCACTTT.

The J gene is TRBJ1-2, the V gene TRBV28; D not resolved. The germline gives CDR1 MDHEN, CDR2 SYDVKM. CDR3 length: 14 residues. Trimming removed 7 bases from V and 2 bases from J, with 14 bases in between. DNA of the CDR3: TGTGCCAGCAATGCTCCGGGCGGCAACTATGGCTACACCTTC. This encodes CASNAPGGNYGYTF.

V and J are TRBV14 and TRBJ1-4; D not resolved. Germline lookup yields CDR1 SGHDN and CDR2 FVKESK. V was cut by 0 bases and J by 4 bases, with 6 bases left in between. This CDR3 comprises 14 residues. The CDR3 is CASSQDQFNEKLFF. The CDR3 nucleotides read TGTGCCAGCAGCCAAGATCAGTTTAATGAAAAACTGTTTTTT. Using reference TRBV14 and TRBJ1-4 for the parts outside the CDR3, the full variable domain is EAGVTQFPSHSVIEKGQTVTLRCDPISGHDNLYWYRRVMGKEIKFLLHFVKESKQDESGMPNNRFLAERTGGTYSTLKVQPAELEDSGVYFCASSQDQFNEKLFFGSGTQLSVL.

The CDR3 nucleotides read TGTGCCAGCGGACAGGGGAGAGGCGGCTACACCTTC. Protein product: CASGQGRGGYTF. This rearrangement joins TRBV27 to TRBJ1-2, with 9 bases aligning to TRBD1. The germline gives CDR1 MNHEY, CDR2 SMNVEV (reference sequence). With V trimmed by 8 bases and J by 8 bases, 6 bases remained unmatched. The CDR3 runs to 12 residues.